This note documents a single TCR beta chain sequence. What it recognizes is unknown. This record belongs to a study of OX40 agonist ivuxolimab in advanced cancers. Background on the study: From roughly 23 to 90 years was the age range, with a mean of around 60 years, and around 80% were male.

Autoimmune disease history or systemic immunosuppression excluded patients. Only in-frame clones appear in the TCRdb table, and some are missing; sequencing was by immunoSEQ multiplex PCR. The sample shows around 6,500 clones, 79% of them seen only once. This CDR3 contains 13 residues. The trim removed 5 bases at V and 8 bases at J, leaving 8 bases unmatched. Germline values: CDR1 GTSNPN, CDR2 SVGIG (reference sequence). Findings and limits, study-wide: The study observed clonal expansion of CD4+ and CD8+ blood T cells by week 6 at 0.1 to 3.0 mg/kg.

J is TRBJ2-1 and V is TRBV30; 8 positions match TRBD1. The source is an adult with an advanced solid tumor such as melanoma, head and neck, liver or kidney cancer. The sequences come from CD4+ or CD8+ T cells sorted from blood, collected in a trial of the OX40 agonist ivuxolimab. CDR3 nucleotides: TGTGCCTGGCTGGACAGGGTAAGGGATGAGCAGTTCTTC. Its protein product is CAWLDRVRDEQFF.